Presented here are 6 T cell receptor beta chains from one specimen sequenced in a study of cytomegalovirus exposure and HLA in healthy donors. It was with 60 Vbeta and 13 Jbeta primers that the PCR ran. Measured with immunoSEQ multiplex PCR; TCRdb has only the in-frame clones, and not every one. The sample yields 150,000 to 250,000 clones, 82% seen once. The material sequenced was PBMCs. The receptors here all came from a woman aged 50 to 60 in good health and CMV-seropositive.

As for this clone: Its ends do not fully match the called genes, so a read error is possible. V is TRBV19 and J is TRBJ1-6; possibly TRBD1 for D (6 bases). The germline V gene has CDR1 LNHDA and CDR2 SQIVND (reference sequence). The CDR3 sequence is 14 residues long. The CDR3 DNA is TGTGCCAGTCGACAGGATGCCTACAATTCACCCCTCCACTTT. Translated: CASRQDAYNSPLHF.

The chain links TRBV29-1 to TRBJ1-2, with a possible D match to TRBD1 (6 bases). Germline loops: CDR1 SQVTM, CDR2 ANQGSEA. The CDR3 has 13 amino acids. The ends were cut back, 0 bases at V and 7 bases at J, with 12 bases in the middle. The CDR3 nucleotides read TGCAGCGTTGAAGATCTGGGGGCCGGTGGCTACACCTTC. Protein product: CSVEDLGAGGYTF. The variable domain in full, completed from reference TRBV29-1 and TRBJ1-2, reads SAVISQKPSRDICQRGTSLTIQCQVDSQVTMMFWYRQQPGQSLTLIATANQGSEATYESGFVIDKFPISRPNLTFSTLTVSNMSPEDSSIYLCSVEDLGAGGYTFGSGTRLTVV.

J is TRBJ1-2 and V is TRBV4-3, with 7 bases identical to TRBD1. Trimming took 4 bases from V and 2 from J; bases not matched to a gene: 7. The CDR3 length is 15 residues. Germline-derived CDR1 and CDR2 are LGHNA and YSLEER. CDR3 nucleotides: TGCGCCAGCAGCCGGTCGGACAGGCCAAACTATGGCTACACCTTC. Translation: CASSRSDRPNYGYTF.

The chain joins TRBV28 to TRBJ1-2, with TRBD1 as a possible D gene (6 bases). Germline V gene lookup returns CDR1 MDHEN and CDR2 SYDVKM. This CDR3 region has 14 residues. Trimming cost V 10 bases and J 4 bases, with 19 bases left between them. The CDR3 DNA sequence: TGTGCCACCCCGACACAGGGCGGGGGCTATGGCTACACCTTC. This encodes CATPTQGGGYGYTF.

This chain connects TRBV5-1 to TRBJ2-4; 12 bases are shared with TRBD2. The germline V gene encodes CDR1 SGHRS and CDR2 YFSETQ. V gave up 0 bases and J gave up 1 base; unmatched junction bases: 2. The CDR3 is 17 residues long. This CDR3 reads CASSLGLAGGAKNIQYF. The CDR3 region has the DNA TGCGCCAGCAGCTTGGGGCTAGCGGGAGGGGCCAAAAACATTCAGTACTTC.

The CDR3 protein is CASSGEGGQAVGGKNIQYF. The CDR3 DNA reads TGTGCCAGCAGTGGGGAGGGGGGACAGGCCGTTGGGGGCAAAAACATTCAGTACTTC. The rearrangement uses TRBV6-1 and TRBJ2-4; D might be TRBD1 (8 bases). CDR1 and CDR2 from the germline V gene are MNHNS and SASEGT. The CDR3 consists of 19 residues. The V end lost 4 bases, the J end lost 3 bases, and 25 bases lay between the germline ends.